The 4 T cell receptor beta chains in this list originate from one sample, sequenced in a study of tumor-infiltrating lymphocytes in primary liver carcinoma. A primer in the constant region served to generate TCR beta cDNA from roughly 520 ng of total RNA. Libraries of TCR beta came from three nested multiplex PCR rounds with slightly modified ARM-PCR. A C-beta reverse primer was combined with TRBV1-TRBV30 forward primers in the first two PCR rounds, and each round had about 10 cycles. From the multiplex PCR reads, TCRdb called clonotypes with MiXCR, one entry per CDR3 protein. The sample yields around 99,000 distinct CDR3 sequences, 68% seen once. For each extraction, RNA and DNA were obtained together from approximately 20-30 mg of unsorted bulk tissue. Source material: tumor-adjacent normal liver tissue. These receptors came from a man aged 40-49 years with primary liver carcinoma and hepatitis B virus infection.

CDR3 coding DNA: TGTGCCAGCAGCCACTCCTCATTTACCGGGACTTTCTTCTACGAGCAGTACTTC. Its translation is CASSHSSFTGTFFYEQYF. The genes are TRBV5-6 and TRBJ2-7; TRBD2 might be the D (6 bases). The CDR3 loop spans 18 amino acids. Germline CDR1 SGHDT, CDR2 YYEEEE. The V end lost 4 bases, the J end lost 3 bases, and 26 bases lay between the germline ends.

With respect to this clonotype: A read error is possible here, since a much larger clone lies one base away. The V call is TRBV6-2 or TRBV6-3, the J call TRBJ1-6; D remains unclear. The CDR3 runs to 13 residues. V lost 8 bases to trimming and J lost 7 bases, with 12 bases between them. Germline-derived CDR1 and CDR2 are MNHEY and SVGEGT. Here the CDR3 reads CASAGVGNSPLHF. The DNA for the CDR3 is TGTGCCAGCGCCGGGGTCGGCAATTCACCCCTCCACTTT.

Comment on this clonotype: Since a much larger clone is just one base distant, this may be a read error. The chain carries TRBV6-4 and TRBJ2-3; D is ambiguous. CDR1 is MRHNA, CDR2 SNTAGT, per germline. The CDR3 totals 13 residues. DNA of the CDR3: TGTGCCAGCAGTGACCAGCTCACAGATATGCAGTATTTT. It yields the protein CASSDQLTDMQYF.

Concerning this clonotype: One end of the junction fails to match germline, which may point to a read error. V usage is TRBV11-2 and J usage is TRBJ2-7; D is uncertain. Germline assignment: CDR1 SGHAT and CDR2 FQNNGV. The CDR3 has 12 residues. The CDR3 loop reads CASSSSQIEQYF. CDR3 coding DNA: TGCGCCAGCAGCTCGTCACAGATCGAGCAGTACTTC.